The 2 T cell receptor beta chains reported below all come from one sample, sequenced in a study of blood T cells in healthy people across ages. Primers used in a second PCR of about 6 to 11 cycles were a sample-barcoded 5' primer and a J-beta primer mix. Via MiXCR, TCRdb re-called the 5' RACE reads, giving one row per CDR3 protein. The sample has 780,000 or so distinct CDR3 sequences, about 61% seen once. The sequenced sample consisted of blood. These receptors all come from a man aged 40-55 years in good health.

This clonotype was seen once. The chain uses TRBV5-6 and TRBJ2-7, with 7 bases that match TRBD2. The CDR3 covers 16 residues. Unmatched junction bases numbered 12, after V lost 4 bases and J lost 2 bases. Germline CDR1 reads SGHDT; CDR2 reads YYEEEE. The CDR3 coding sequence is TGTGCCAGCAGCCTCCAGTCGGCGGGAGCGGCCTACGAGCAGTACTTC. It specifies CASSLQSAGAAYEQYF.

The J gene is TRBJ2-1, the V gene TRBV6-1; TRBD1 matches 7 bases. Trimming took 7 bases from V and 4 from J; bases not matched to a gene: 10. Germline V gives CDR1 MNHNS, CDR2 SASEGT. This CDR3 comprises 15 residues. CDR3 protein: CASTLRQGLYNEQFF. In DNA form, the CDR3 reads TGTGCCAGCACCTTACGACAGGGCCTATACAATGAGCAGTTCTTC.